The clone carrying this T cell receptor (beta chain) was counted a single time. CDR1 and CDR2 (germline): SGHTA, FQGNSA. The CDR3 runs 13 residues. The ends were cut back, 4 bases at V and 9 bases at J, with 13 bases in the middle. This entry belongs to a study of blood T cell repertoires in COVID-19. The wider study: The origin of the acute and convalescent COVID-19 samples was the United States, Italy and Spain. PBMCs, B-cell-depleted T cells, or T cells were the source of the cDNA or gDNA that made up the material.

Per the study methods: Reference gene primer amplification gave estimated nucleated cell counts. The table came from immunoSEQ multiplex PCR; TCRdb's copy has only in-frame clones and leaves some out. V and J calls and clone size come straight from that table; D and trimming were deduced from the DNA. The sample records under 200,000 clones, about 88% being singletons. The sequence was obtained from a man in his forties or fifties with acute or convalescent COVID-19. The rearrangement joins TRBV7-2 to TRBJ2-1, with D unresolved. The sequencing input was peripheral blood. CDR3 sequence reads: CASSSRWVSEQFF. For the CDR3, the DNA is TGTGCCAGCAGCTCTAGGTGGGTGAGTGAGCAGTTCTTC. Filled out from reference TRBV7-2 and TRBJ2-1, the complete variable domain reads GAGVSQSPSNKVTEKGKDVELRCDPISGHTALYWYRQSLGQGLEFLIYFQGNSAPDKSGLPSDRFSAERTGGSVSTLTIQRTQQEDSAVYLCASSSRWVSEQFFGPGTRLTVL.